These T cell receptor beta chains were read from a single sample in a study of regulatory T cells in long-lasting Graves disease. One entry per CDR3 protein results from TCRdb running MiXCR on the multiplex PCR reads. The sample includes almost 350,000 distinct CDR3 sequences, about 20% of them seen just once. The sequencing here drew on peripheral blood mononuclear cells (PBMCs), taken when the disease was refractory, from a patient treated with antithyroid drugs. The receptors derive from a female donor with Graves disease. The CDR3 runs from the conserved cysteine through the conserved F or W. The order of the fields is J gene, D gene, V gene, clone size, CDR3 protein, CDR3 DNA. D genes are given only for firm matches. Expanded clones are given a class, and other clones once, few, many or no size at all.

J: TRBJ2-5
D: TRBD1
V: TRBV20-1
size: few
CDR3: CSAPHTGGVETQYF
DNA: TGCAGTGCGCCGCATACAGGGGGCGTAGAGACCCAGTACTTC

J: TRBJ2-5
D: -
V: TRBV29-1
size: -
CDR3: CSYHLLQETQYF
DNA: TGCAGCTATCACCTACTCCAAGAGACCCAGTACTTC

J: TRBJ1-2
D: -
V: TRBV6-1
size: many
CDR3: CASSEARDYYGYTF
DNA: TGTGCCAGCAGTGAAGCTAGGGACTACTATGGCTACACCTTC

J: TRBJ2-1
D: TRBD1
V: TRBV2
size: few
CDR3: CANRDRGSYNEQFF
DNA: TGTGCCAACAGAGACAGGGGGTCGTACAATGAGCAGTTCTTC

J: TRBJ2-7
D: -
V: TRBV9
size: -
CDR3: CASSVGPAGASEQYF
DNA: TGTGCCAGCAGCGTAGGTCCCGCCGGCGCTTCCGAGCAGTACTTC

J: TRBJ1-2
D: -
V: TRBV10-3
size: -
CDR3: CAISVRGAYGYTF
DNA: TGTGCCATCAGTGTGCGGGGGGCCTATGGCTACACCTTC

J: TRBJ2-7
D: -
V: TRBV4-1
size: -
CDR3: CASSLAGPDYEQYF
DNA: TGCGCCAGCAGCCTAGCAGGTCCTGACTACGAGCAGTACTTC

J: TRBJ1-5
D: -
V: TRBV11-2
size: many
CDR3: CASSLDSSFGQSQHF
DNA: TGTGCCAGCAGCTTAGATTCGTCCTTTGGACAATCCCAGCATTTT

J: TRBJ1-5
D: -
V: TRBV30
size: many
CDR3: CAWSWGPRQPQHF
DNA: TGTGCCTGGAGTTGGGGCCCCAGGCAGCCCCAGCATTTT

J: TRBJ1-1
D: TRBD1
V: TRBV12-3/TRBV12-4
size: many
CDR3: CASSLGTGAEAFF
DNA: TGTGCCAGCAGTTTAGGGACAGGGGCTGAAGCTTTCTTT

J: TRBJ2-7
D: -
V: TRBV2
size: many
CDR3: CASSGQHYEQYF
DNA: TGTGCCAGCAGCGGACAACACTACGAGCAGTACTTC

J: TRBJ2-7
D: -
V: TRBV6-1
size: many
CDR3: CASRSTYEQYF
DNA: TGTGCCAGCAGATCGACCTACGAGCAGTACTTC

J: TRBJ2-5
D: -
V: TRBV7-8
size: -
CDR3: CASSGLRDSLGTQYF
DNA: TGCGCCAGCAGCGGCTTGCGAGATTCTTTAGGGACCCAGTACTTC

J: TRBJ1-2
D: -
V: TRBV24-1
size: many
CDR3: CATSDRYGYTF
DNA: TGTGCCACCAGTGACCGCTATGGCTACACCTTC

J: TRBJ2-5
D: TRBD2
V: TRBV3-1
size: -
CDR3: CASSHGLAGVAETQYF
DNA: TGTGCCAGCAGCCACGGACTAGCGGGAGTTGCAGAGACCCAGTACTTC

J: TRBJ2-5
D: -
V: TRBV7-3
size: -
CDR3: CASSLWGGTQETQYF
DNA: TGTGCCAGCAGCTTATGGGGGGGGACACAAGAGACCCAGTACTTC

J: TRBJ1-6
D: -
V: TRBV5-5
size: -
CDR3: CASSLEDRNSPLHF
DNA: TGTGCCAGCAGCTTGGAGGACAGAAATTCACCCCTCCACTTT

J: TRBJ1-1
D: -
V: TRBV19
size: -
CDR3: CASSMDIWNTEAFF
DNA: TGTGCCAGTAGTATGGACATTTGGAACACTGAAGCTTTCTTT

J: TRBJ1-5
D: TRBD1
V: TRBV28
size: many
CDR3: CASRWTGLDNQPQHF
DNA: TGTGCCAGCAGGTGGACAGGGTTGGACAATCAGCCCCAGCATTTT

J: TRBJ1-4
D: -
V: TRBV19
size: many
CDR3: CASNPTTTLGKLFF
DNA: TGTGCCAGTAACCCGACAACGACCCTGGGAAAACTGTTTTTT

J: TRBJ1-2
D: -
V: TRBV28
size: many
CDR3: CASSLSQGFRYGYTF
DNA: TGTGCCAGCAGTTTATCCCAGGGGTTTCGCTATGGCTACACCTTC

J: TRBJ2-2
D: TRBD2
V: TRBV2
size: few
CDR3: CASSVSGARNTGELFF
DNA: TGTGCCAGCAGTGTGAGCGGGGCTCGAAACACCGGGGAGCTGTTTTTT